This TCR beta chain appears in the sequencing data of a study of T-cell reconstitution after alpha-beta-depleted transplantation in children. This clonotype was picked up many times. The target antigen is unknown. There are 17 residues in the CDR3. From germline, CDR1 is MDHEN and CDR2 SYDVKM. The junction had 8 bases not matched to a gene; V was cut back by 1 base and J by 7 bases. Study findings and constraints: At day 60, the high TCRbeta diversity found in some patients originated from recipient T cells and thymic progenitors that had survived. The main origin of T-cell counts and diversity one year after transplant was newly produced T cells. Reports say that about two months after transplant, the alpha-beta T cells came out of several hundred graft clones that had expanded.

Unique molecular identifiers were incorporated into the prepared TCRbeta library. One entry per CDR3 protein results from TCRdb running MiXCR on the PCR reads. The repertoire has a few hundred thousand distinct CDR3 sequences, around 13% of them found once; the top ten carry around 2.2%. The starting material was PBMCs, mostly from graft donor cells, obtained 360 days after TCRalphabeta/CD19-depleted stem cell transplant. The sequence derives from a male patient between 10 and 17 years old who had a stem cell transplant for acute myeloid leukemia, so the T cells may come from the graft donor. This chain uses TRBV28 with TRBJ2-1, with TRBD2 identical over 12 bases. The CDR3 bases are TGTGCCAGCAGTTTATACCCACTAGCGGGAGGAGGGAATGAGCAGTTCTTC. Translated, it gives CASSLYPLAGGGNEQFF.